A few counts support the clone carrying this T cell receptor (beta chain). The antigen is unknown. This entry comes from a study of T cell repertoires in cytomegalovirus infection. Study-level background: It was the public TCR beta signatures that indicated both CMV infection and matching HLA type.

Trimming cost V 0 bases and J 4 bases, with 13 bases left between them. Germline CDR1 is DFQATT and CDR2 is SNEGSKA (reference sequence). The CDR3 has 15 residues. Each CDR3 protein is one row after TCRdb ran MiXCR on the reads. The sample lists more than 85,000 distinct CDR3 sequences, more than 20% occurring once. Study-wide results and limits: Clonotype analysis showed dominance of the ex vivo response by HLA-C-restricted CMV-specific TCR beta clonotypes. Using cumulative public TCR beta family frequency, the authors identified those who carried CMV together with the relevant HLA.

V gene TRBV20-1 combines with J gene TRBJ2-1; perhaps TRBD2 as D (6 bases). Sequenced: CD8+ T cells from PBMCs. This clonotype was obtained from a human donor in good health (CMV status not recorded). Some clones in this sample may be carry-over from other donors' samples. For the CDR3, the DNA is TGCAGTGCTAGAGAATCTAGCGCTAGTTACAATGAGCAGTTCTTC. It codes for CSARESSASYNEQFF.